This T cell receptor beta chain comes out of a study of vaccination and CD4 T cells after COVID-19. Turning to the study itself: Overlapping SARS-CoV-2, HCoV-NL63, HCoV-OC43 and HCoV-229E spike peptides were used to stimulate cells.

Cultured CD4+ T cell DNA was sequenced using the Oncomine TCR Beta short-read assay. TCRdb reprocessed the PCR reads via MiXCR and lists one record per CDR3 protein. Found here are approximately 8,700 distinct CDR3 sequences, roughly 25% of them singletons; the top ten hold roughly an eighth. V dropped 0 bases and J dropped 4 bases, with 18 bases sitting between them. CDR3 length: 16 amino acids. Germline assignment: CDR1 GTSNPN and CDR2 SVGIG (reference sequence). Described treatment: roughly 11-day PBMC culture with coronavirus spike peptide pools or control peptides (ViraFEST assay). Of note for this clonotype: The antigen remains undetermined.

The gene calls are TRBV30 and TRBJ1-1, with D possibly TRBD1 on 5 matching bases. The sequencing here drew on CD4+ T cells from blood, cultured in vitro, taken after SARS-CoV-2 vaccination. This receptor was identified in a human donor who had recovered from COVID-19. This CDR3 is CAWSVQWGEPVTEAFF. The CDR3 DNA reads TGTGCCTGGAGTGTACAATGGGGCGAACCGGTCACTGAAGCTTTCTTT.